A selection of T cell receptor beta chains follows, all from one sample in a study of CXCR3-negative and CXCR3-positive naive CD8 T cells. TCRdb reanalyzed the 5' RACE reads and collapses them to one entry per CDR3 protein, without DNA. Its table records some 67,000 distinct CDR3 sequences. Sequenced material: naive CXCR3- CD8+ T cells from blood. The receptors stem from a human donor in good health. Some clones in this sample may be carry-over from other donors' samples. CDR3s include the opening cysteine and the closing phenylalanine or tryptophan.

j_gene,v_gene,CDR3aa
TRBJ2-1,TRBV9,CASSVRGLAENEQFF
TRBJ1-2,TRBV5-1,CASSLALPQDGYTF
TRBJ1-5,TRBV27,CASSFTGQPQHF
TRBJ1-3,TRBV28,CASSPTPTVPGNTIYF
TRBJ2-3,TRBV9,CASSDPADLPRGWTDTQYF
TRBJ2-7,TRBV20-1,CSANPSGRISYEQYF
TRBJ2-7,TRBV27,CASSLGGPSYEQYF
TRBJ1-2,TRBV4-3,CASSQDEGGLYGYTF
TRBJ2-1,TRBV29-1,CTRLGELNEQFF
TRBJ1-1,TRBV7-8,CASRSTGGLSSFSEAFF
TRBJ1-2,TRBV7-9,CASSLGSRGTTSF
TRBJ1-4,TRBV12-3/TRBV12-4,CASSPQGIGEKLFF
TRBJ2-1,TRBV3-1,CASSQDWSRSSYNEQFF
TRBJ1-6,TRBV19,CASSISWEGGSPLHF
TRBJ2-3,TRBV7-2,CASSLALIAGGPTDTQYF
TRBJ1-1,TRBV6-1,CASSEGGRNTEAFF
TRBJ2-5,TRBV5-1,CASSLAAVDIVGETQYF
TRBJ2-1,TRBV28,CASSHRGNHNEQFF
TRBJ1-1,TRBV12-3/TRBV12-4,CASSLRQTNTEAFF
TRBJ2-1,TRBV27,CASSPGSGSYNEQFF
TRBJ1-5,TRBV4-1,CASSQVADSNQPQHF
TRBJ2-7,TRBV7-3,CASSPGGLAGELSYEQYF
TRBJ1-1,TRBV21-1,CASSKESGVNTEAFF
TRBJ2-7,TRBV11-2,CASSSDGAGGEQYF
TRBJ2-7,TRBV12-3/TRBV12-4,CASTLQVGYEQYF
TRBJ2-1,TRBV5-6,CASSLGTNNNEQFF
TRBJ1-4,TRBV27,CASSLQGDEKLFF
TRBJ2-7,TRBV6-1,CASGELEGWIGQQYF
TRBJ1-5,TRBV12-3/TRBV12-4,CASSFGGRYQPQHF
TRBJ2-1,TRBV14,CASSQDRGGQGPYNEQFF
TRBJ1-4,TRBV28,CASSLRQVNEKLFF
TRBJ2-5,TRBV7-9,CASSQRHPGQETQYF
TRBJ1-1,TRBV14,CASSQDLRTGAYTEAFF
TRBJ2-3,TRBV7-9,CASSKAGGLSTDTQYF
TRBJ1-2,TRBV29-1,CSVEGRLNGYTF
TRBJ1-1,TRBV19,CASSISGYTEAFF
TRBJ1-1,TRBV10-3,CAISVGRENTEAFF
TRBJ1-5,TRBV21-1,CASSCSGNSNQPQHF
TRBJ2-7,TRBV6-5,CASSYITGKTYEQYF
TRBJ1-4,TRBV6-1,CASSATSGQGNEKLFF